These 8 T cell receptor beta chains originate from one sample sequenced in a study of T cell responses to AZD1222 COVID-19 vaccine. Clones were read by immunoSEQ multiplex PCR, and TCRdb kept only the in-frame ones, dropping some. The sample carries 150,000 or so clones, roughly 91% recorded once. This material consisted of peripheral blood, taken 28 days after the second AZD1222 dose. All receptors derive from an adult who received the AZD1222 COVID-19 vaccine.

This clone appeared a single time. The CDR3 DNA reads as TGTGCCAGCAGTTTAGGACAGGGTAAAAACATTCAGTACTTC. Translation gives CASSLGQGKNIQYF. The chain is built from TRBV28 and TRBJ2-4; 8 bases align to TRBD1. With 2 bases clipped from V and 4 bases from J, the junction kept 1 base outside the gene matches. Germline loops: CDR1 MDHEN, CDR2 SYDVKM. CDR3 length: 14 amino acids. The full variable domain, completed using reference TRBV28 and TRBJ2-4, is DVKVTQSSRYLVKRTGEKVFLECVQDMDHENMFWYRQDPGLGLRLIYFSYDVKMKEKGDIPEGYSVSREKKERFSLILESASTNQTSMYLCASSLGQGKNIQYFGAGTRLSVL.

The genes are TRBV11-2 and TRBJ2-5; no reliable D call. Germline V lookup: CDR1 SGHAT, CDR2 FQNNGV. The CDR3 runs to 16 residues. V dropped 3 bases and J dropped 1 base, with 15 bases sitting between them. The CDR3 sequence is CASSLALRLRQETQYF. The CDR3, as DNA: TGTGCCAGCAGCTTGGCCCTGCGGCTGCGCCAAGAGACCCAGTACTTC.

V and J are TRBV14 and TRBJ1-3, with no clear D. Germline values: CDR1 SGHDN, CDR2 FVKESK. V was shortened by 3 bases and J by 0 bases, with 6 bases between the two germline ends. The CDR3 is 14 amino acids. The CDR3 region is CASSQLYSGNTIYF. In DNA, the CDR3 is TGTGCCAGCAGCCAGCTCTACTCTGGAAACACCATATATTTT.

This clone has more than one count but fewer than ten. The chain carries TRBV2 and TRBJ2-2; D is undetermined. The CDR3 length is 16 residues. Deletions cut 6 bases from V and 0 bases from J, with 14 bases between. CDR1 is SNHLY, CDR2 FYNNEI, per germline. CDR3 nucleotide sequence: TGTGCCAGCAGCCCTCAGGTTGGGTCGAACACCGGGGAGCTGTTTTTT. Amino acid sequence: CASSPQVGSNTGELFF.

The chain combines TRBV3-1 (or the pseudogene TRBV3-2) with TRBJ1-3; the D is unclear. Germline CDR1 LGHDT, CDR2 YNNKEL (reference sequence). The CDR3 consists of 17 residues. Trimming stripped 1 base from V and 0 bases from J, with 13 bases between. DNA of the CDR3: TGTGCCAGCAGCCAAGTACTCGGAGTATACTCTGGAAACACCATATATTTT. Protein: CASSQVLGVYSGNTIYF.

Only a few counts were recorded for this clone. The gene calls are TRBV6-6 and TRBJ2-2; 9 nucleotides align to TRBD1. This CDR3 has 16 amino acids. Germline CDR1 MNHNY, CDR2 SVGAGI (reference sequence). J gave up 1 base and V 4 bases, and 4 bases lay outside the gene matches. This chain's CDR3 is CASSFPGQGNTGELFF. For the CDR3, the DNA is TGTGCCAGCAGTTTCCCGGGACAGGGGAACACCGGGGAGCTGTTTTTT.

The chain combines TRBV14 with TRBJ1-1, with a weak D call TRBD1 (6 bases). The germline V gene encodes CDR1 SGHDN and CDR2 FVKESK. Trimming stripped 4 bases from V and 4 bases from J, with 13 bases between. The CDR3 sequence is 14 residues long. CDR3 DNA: TGTGCCAGCAGCCCACAGGGTCGGAGCACTGAAGCTTTCTTT. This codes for CASSPQGRSTEAFF.

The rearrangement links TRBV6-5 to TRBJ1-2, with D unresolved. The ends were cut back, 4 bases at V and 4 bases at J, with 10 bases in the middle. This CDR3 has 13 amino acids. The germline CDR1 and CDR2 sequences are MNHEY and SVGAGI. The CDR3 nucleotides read TGTGCCAGCAGTTCCTTTACATCCTATGGCTACACCTTC. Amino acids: CASSSFTSYGYTF.